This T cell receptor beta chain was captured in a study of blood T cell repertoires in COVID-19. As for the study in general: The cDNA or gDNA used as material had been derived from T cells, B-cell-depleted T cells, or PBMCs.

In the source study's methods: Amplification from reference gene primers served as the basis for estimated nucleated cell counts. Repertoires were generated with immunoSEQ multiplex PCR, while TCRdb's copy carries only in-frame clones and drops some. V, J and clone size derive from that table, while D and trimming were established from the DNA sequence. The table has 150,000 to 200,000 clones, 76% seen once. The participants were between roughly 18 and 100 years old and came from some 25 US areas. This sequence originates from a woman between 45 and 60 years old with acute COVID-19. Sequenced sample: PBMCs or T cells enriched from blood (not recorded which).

The CDR3 DNA follows: TGTGCCAGCAGCCGACTGTTCTATGGCTACACCTTC. Translated, it gives CASSRLFYGYTF. V and J are TRBV25-1 and TRBJ1-2; D is ambiguous. V was cut by 6 bases and J by 4 bases, with 9 bases left in between. In germline, CDR1 is MGHDK, CDR2 SYGVNS. The CDR3 is made up of 12 amino acids.